This record looks at one T cell receptor (beta chain) sequence and its context. Its target is unknown. The PCR used 60 Vbeta and 13 Jbeta primers. Clones were sequenced by immunoSEQ multiplex PCR, and TCRdb holds only the in-frame ones, with some missing. The table records under 130,000 clones, under 85% of them present only once. The V and J ends lost 5 bases and 2 bases, in that order; junction bases with no gene match: 9. This CDR3 contains 16 residues. Per the germline V gene, CDR1 is SGHVS and CDR2 is FQNEAQ. This sample is drawn from a study of cytomegalovirus exposure and HLA in healthy donors. General study results and limits: Most of the CMV-associated TCR beta chains (in a later analysis) appeared to be HLA-restricted. The authors enumerated under 200 TCR beta chains as linked to cytomegalovirus.

The sequence came from a man aged 25 to 40 in good health and CMV-seronegative. Sequencing was performed on PBMCs. The rearrangement joins TRBV7-8 to TRBJ2-3; 8 bases align to TRBD2. CDR3 loop: CASSHPGRGNTDTQYF. CDR3 DNA: TGTGCCAGCAGCCACCCCGGGAGGGGTAACACAGATACGCAGTATTTT. The full variable domain, its missing parts supplied by reference TRBV7-8 and TRBJ2-3, is GAGVSQSPRYKVAKRGQDVALRCDPISGHVSLFWYQQALGQGPEFLTYFQNEAQLDKSGLPSDRFFAERPEGSVSTLKIQRTQQEDSAVYLCASSHPGRGNTDTQYFGPGTRLTVL.